Presented here are 29 T cell receptor beta chains from one specimen sequenced in a study of T cells after yellow fever vaccination. TCRdb re-analysed the 5' RACE reads in MiXCR, keeping a single row per CDR3 protein. Of about 320,000 distinct CDR3 sequences detected, around 7.3% appear once; the ten largest clones hold about 18%. Sequencing was performed on PBMCs, taken more than 35 days after the first yellow fever vaccination. All receptors derive from a man younger than 35 who received the YFV17D yellow fever vaccine.

The V and J genes are TRBV7-8 and TRBJ1-4; 10 bases line up with TRBD1. This CDR3 spans 15 amino acids. Germline CDR1 SGHVS, CDR2 FQNEAQ. V shed 4 bases and J 5 bases; nucleotides not matched to a gene: 4. The CDR3, as DNA: TGTGCCAGCAGCTCCTTGGGACAGGGGAATGAAAAACTGTTTTTT. Protein sequence: CASSSLGQGNEKLFF.

In DNA, the CDR3 is TGCGCCAGCAGTAGGGGGTTGAGTGAAAAACTGTTTTTT. Amino acid sequence: CASSRGLSEKLFF. The V gene is TRBV4-3, the J gene TRBJ1-4; D may be TRBD1 (6 bases). Germline V CDR1 and CDR2: LGHNA, YSLEER. The CDR3 loop spans 13 amino acids. V lost 6 bases and J lost 7, with 12 bases in between.

The chain couples TRBV4-1 to TRBJ2-7, with D possibly matching TRBD2 (5 bases). Germline CDR1 reads MGHRA; CDR2 reads YSYEKL. Trimming stripped 1 base from V and 0 bases from J, with 13 bases between. CDR3 length: 16 amino acids. The CDR3 loop is CASSQVGEGGSYEQYF. As DNA, the CDR3 is TGCGCCAGCAGCCAAGTTGGAGAGGGTGGCTCCTACGAGCAGTACTTC.

J is TRBJ1-6 and V is TRBV4-1; D call uncertain. CDR3 length: 14 residues. The germline CDR1 and CDR2 sequences are MGHRA and YSYEKL. V dropped 6 bases and J dropped 10 bases, with 16 bases sitting between them. The CDR3 loop is CASRDGLNRSPLHF. The DNA of the CDR3 is TGCGCCAGCAGAGACGGGTTGAATCGGTCACCCCTCCACTTT.

This clonotype was counted many times. The chain combines TRBV10-3 with TRBJ2-7; TRBD1 might be the D (6 bases). V was shortened by 10 bases and J by 2 bases, with 12 bases between the two germline ends. The CDR3 extends over 12 amino acids. CDR1 is ENHRY, CDR2 SYGVKD, per germline. Written as DNA, the CDR3 is TGTGCCAATGGACAGCTCCCCTACGAGCAGTACGTC. Translation gives CANGQLPYEQYV.

This clonotype was seen ten or more times. This chain links TRBV7-6 with TRBJ1-5; a possible D gene is TRBD1 (6 bases). Germline V gene data show CDR1 as SGHVS and CDR2 as FNYEAQ. Trimming took off 5 bases at V and 7 bases at J, with 12 bases between the two ends. This CDR3 is built from 13 residues. CDR3 nucleotide sequence: TGTGCCAGCAGCGAGGGACATCAACAGCCCCAGCATTTT. This encodes CASSEGHQQPQHF.

This chain links TRBV12-3 or TRBV12-4 with TRBJ2-1; tentatively, D is TRBD1 (7 bases). This CDR3 contains 15 residues. Trimming took 4 bases from V and 7 from J, leaving 17 bases between them. As DNA, the CDR3 is TGTGCCAGCAGTTCCCAGGGGGGAGTAAATAATGAGCAGTTCTTC. Translated, it gives CASSSQGGVNNEQFF.

The sample holds many counts of this clonotype. The chain joins TRBV5-1 to TRBJ2-7; D is unresolved. Germline values: CDR1 SGHRS, CDR2 YFSETQ. Trimming took 0 bases from V and 2 from J, leaving 9 bases between them. The CDR3 extends over 14 amino acids. The chain's CDR3 is CASSLEAGPYEQYF. CDR3 nucleotides: TGCGCCAGCAGCTTGGAGGCCGGTCCCTACGAGCAGTACTTC.

The CDR3 nucleotides read TGTGCCAGCAGCCCTACCTGGACCGGCGCCGGGAACTATGGCTACACCTTC. It is translated as CASSPTWTGAGNYGYTF. This chain uses TRBV7-9 with TRBJ1-2; D remains ambiguous. Per the germline V gene, CDR1 is SEHNR and CDR2 is FQNEAQ (reference sequence). Deletions cut 5 bases from V and 2 bases from J, with 21 bases between. The CDR3 spans 17 residues.

This clonotype was counted at least ten times. The chain employs TRBV7-2 and TRBJ2-5; D tentatively fits TRBD1 or TRBD2 (5 bases each). With 1 base removed from V and 9 bases from J, the gap between germline ends came to 18 bases. The CDR3 contains 15 residues. Germline CDR1 reads SGHTA; CDR2 reads FQGNSA. The CDR3 is CASSLVTRGEGPQYF. The CDR3 region has the DNA TGTGCCAGCAGCTTAGTCACTAGAGGCGAGGGGCCCCAGTACTTC.

This clonotype turned up a few times. This chain connects TRBV4-1 to TRBJ1-2, with 7 bases aligning to TRBD1. CDR1 and CDR2 from the germline V gene are MGHRA and YSYEKL. CDR3 length: 14 residues. The V and J ends lost 10 bases and 4 bases, in that order; junction bases with no gene match: 12. This CDR3 reads CATRRAGQIYGYTF. The CDR3 DNA is TGCGCCACACGGCGGGCGGGACAGATCTATGGCTACACCTTC.

The CDR3 coding sequence is TGTGCCAGCAGCTTCCCTTACAATGAGCAGTTCTTC. Its protein is CASSFPYNEQFF. This chain uses TRBV5-4 with TRBJ2-1; D remains ambiguous. Trimming shortened V by 2 bases and J by 4 bases, and 4 bases separated the two germline ends. Per the germline V gene, CDR1 is SGHNT and CDR2 is YYREEE (reference sequence). This CDR3 is 12 amino acids long. Full variable domain (rest looked up from reference TRBV5-4 and TRBJ2-1): ETGVTQSPTHLIKTRGQQVTLRCSSQSGHNTVSWYQQALGQGPQFIFQYYREEENGRGNFPPRFSGLQFPNYSSELNVNALELDDSALYLCASSFPYNEQFFGPGTRLTVL.

This clonotype was counted a few times. The chain carries TRBV7-6 and TRBJ2-3; maybe TRBD2 (6 bases). The V gene lost 7 bases and the J gene lost 1 base, with 9 bases spanning the gap. CDR1 SGHVS and CDR2 FNYEAQ come from the germline V gene. The CDR3 is made up of 13 amino acids. CDR3 region: CASTAGRTDTQYF. In DNA, the CDR3 is TGTGCCAGCACCGCGGGGCGCACAGATACGCAGTATTTT.

This clonotype occurred many times. The V and J genes are TRBV12-3 or TRBV12-4 and TRBJ1-5; D not resolved. The CDR3 runs 11 residues. Trimming stripped 3 bases from V and 9 bases from J, with 6 bases between. The CDR3 bases are TGTGCCAGCAGTTTGGGAGCGCCCCAGCATTTT. Encoded protein: CASSLGAPQHF.

The J gene is TRBJ2-7, the V gene TRBV12-3 or TRBV12-4; 7 nucleotides line up with TRBD1. This CDR3 is 15 amino acids long. Trimming took 1 base from V and 2 from J; bases not matched to a gene: 5. The CDR3 is CASSLGTGEAYEQYV. In DNA form, the CDR3 reads TGTGCCAGCAGTTTAGGGACAGGAGAGGCCTACGAGCAGTACGTC.

V and J are TRBV12-5 and TRBJ2-2, with D unclear. V lost 0 bases, J lost 6 bases, and 11 bases lay in between. Germline V lookup: CDR1 LGHNT, CDR2 FRNRAP. The length of the CDR3 is 15 residues. CDR3 in DNA: TGTGCTAGTGGTTTGGTACTCGGAGACGCCGGGGAGCTGTTTTTT. As protein: CASGLVLGDAGELFF.

This clonotype has just a few counts. The chain carries TRBV7-2 and TRBJ1-2; 8 nucleotides match TRBD1. In germline, CDR1 is SGHTA, CDR2 FQGNSA. The CDR3 contains 18 residues. Trimming took 0 bases from V and 5 from J; bases not matched to a gene: 14. The CDR3 spells CASSLAGDRPNAFYGYTF. The CDR3 nucleotides are TGTGCCAGCAGCTTAGCGGGGGACAGGCCGAATGCTTTTTATGGCTACACCTTC.

This clonotype was found a few times. It is unclear where the CDR3 begins or ends on the DNA, so no DNA is shown, and the CDR3 is as TCRdb lists it. This chain joins TRBV11-2 and TRBJ2-6; the listed D gene, TRBD1, was not tested against the DNA. The CDR3 length equals 16 residues, ends included. Germline V lookup: CDR1 SGHAT, CDR2 FQNNGV. The chain's CDR3 is CASSLLLSSGANVLTF.

This chain joins TRBV27 and TRBJ2-1; 11 nucleotides line up with TRBD2. The CDR3 has 16 amino acids. With V trimmed by 5 bases and J by 6 bases, 9 bases remained unmatched. The germline CDR1 and CDR2 sequences are MNHEY and SMNVEV (reference sequence). CDR3 nucleotide sequence: TGTGCCAGCAGTACTTCCGGGACTAGCGGACCCAATGAGCAGTTCTTC. Its protein is CASSTSGTSGPNEQFF.

Ten or more counts support this clonotype. The chain links TRBV7-9 to TRBJ1-1; D uncertain. V gave up 3 bases and J gave up 4 bases, with 9 bases separating them. The CDR3 contains 13 residues. Germline V CDR1 and CDR2: SEHNR, FQNEAQ (reference sequence). CDR3 in DNA: TGTGCCAGCAGCTTTGGGGTGGGCACTGAAGCTTTCTTT. Protein sequence: CASSFGVGTEAFF.

This clonotype was counted between two and nine times. The J gene is TRBJ2-3, the V gene TRBV5-1; 9 bases are shared with TRBD1. The CDR3 extends over 15 amino acids. Germline V CDR1 and CDR2: SGHRS, YFSETQ. Losses at the gene ends were 3 bases for V and 3 bases for J; bases not matched to a gene: 5. CDR3 DNA: TGCGCCAGCAGCTCGGGACAGGGCCTGACAGATACGCAGTATTTT. Its protein product is CASSSGQGLTDTQYF. Filled out from reference TRBV5-1 and TRBJ2-3, the complete variable domain reads KAGVTQTPRYLIKTRGQQVTLSCSPISGHRSVSWYQQTPGQGLQFLFEYFSETQRNKGNFPGRFSGRQFSNSRSEMNVSTLELGDSALYLCASSSGQGLTDTQYFGPGTRLTVL.

This clonotype was detected a few times. The V and J genes are TRBV6-2 or TRBV6-3 and TRBJ2-1; 12 bases align to TRBD1. The CDR3 length is 15 residues. The germline CDR1 and CDR2 sequences are MNHEY and SVGEGT. Unmatched junction bases numbered 3, after V lost 2 bases and J lost 7 bases. The CDR3 region is CASSYGTGGKNEQFF. The CDR3 nucleotides are TGTGCCAGCAGTTACGGGACAGGGGGCAAAAATGAGCAGTTCTTC.

This clonotype was observed at least ten times. V gene TRBV7-7 combines with J gene TRBJ2-1; 7 bases match TRBD2. Germline CDR1 reads SSHAT; CDR2 reads FNYEAQ (reference sequence). The V and J ends lost 5 bases and 9 bases, in that order; junction bases with no gene match: 1. The CDR3 sequence is 11 residues long. The chain's CDR3 is CASSGGGEQFF. Written as DNA, the CDR3 is TGTGCCAGCAGCGGCGGGGGTGAGCAGTTCTTC.

This sequence joins TRBV15 and TRBJ2-3; D is unresolved. The CDR3 extends over 15 amino acids. V was clipped by 0 bases and J by 4 bases, with 11 bases between them. Germline V gene lookup returns CDR1 LNHNV and CDR2 YYDKDF (reference sequence). CDR3 in DNA: TGTGCCACCAGCAGAGATCTAGGGAACGCAGATACGCAGTATTTT. Amino acid sequence: CATSRDLGNADTQYF.

This clonotype has just a few counts. The rearrangement links TRBV6-5 to TRBJ1-2; weak D call: TRBD1 (5 bases). The germline V and J ends were trimmed by 1 base and 2 bases, with 17 bases remaining between them. This CDR3 contains 17 residues. Per the germline V gene, CDR1 is MNHEY and CDR2 is SVGAGI. CDR3 nucleotide sequence: TGTGCCAGCAGTTACTATGGGCGGGGCGCTCAGAACTATGGCTACACCTTC. Its protein product is CASSYYGRGAQNYGYTF.

The J gene is TRBJ1-4, the V gene TRBV7-9; a possible D gene is TRBD1 (6 bases). There are 14 residues in the CDR3. The V end lost 6 bases, the J end lost 3 bases, and 11 bases lay between the germline ends. Germline V gene data show CDR1 as SEHNR and CDR2 as FQNEAQ (reference sequence). DNA of the CDR3: TGTGCCAGCAGTTTCGGGACATCTAATGAAAAACTGTTTTTT. Amino acids: CASSFGTSNEKLFF.

This clonotype was recorded a few times. This chain connects TRBV4-1 to TRBJ1-6; D not certain. Trimming shortened V by 1 base and J by 0 bases, and 10 bases separated the two germline ends. Germline CDR1 is MGHRA and CDR2 is YSYEKL. This CDR3 contains 17 residues. CDR3: CASSQAKESSYNSPLHF. The CDR3 coding sequence is TGCGCCAGCAGCCAAGCAAAGGAGAGCTCCTATAATTCACCCCTCCACTTT.

This clonotype was seen only a few times. The V and J genes are TRBV6-5 and TRBJ1-1; D unresolved. This CDR3 region has 15 residues. The V end lost 1 base, the J end lost 4 bases, and 13 bases lay between the germline ends. Germline-derived CDR1 and CDR2 are MNHEY and SVGAGI. CDR3 loop: CASSYWRGSSTEAFF. The CDR3 coding sequence is TGTGCCAGCAGTTACTGGCGTGGTAGTAGCACTGAAGCTTTCTTT.

This clonotype was seen ten or more times. V is TRBV4-1 and J is TRBJ1-1, with D maybe TRBD1 (6 bases). Trimming removed 6 bases from V and 0 bases from J, with 14 bases in between. The germline V gene encodes CDR1 MGHRA and CDR2 YSYEKL. The CDR3 consists of 15 residues. CDR3 region: CASSPPGVLNTEAFF. DNA of the CDR3: TGCGCCAGCAGTCCGCCAGGGGTGTTGAACACTGAAGCTTTCTTT.